This T cell receptor beta chain was captured by sequencing in a study of T cell clonotyping in hematopoietic cell transplantation. The protocol was immunoSEQ multiplex PCR, while the TCRdb copy is restricted to in-frame clones and leaves out a portion. The table shows over 25,000 clones, with nearly 97% occurring only once. This TCR derives from a man between 50 and 59 years old in good health. Some clones in this sample may be carry-over from other donors' samples. The source material was peripheral blood mononuclear cells.

This CDR3 is CASSLTDNEKLFF. CDR3 DNA sequence: TGCGCCAGCAGTTTGACAGATAATGAAAAACTGTTTTTT. The chain uses TRBV5-1 and TRBJ1-4; TRBD1 might be the D (5 bases). Trimming shortened V by 5 bases and J by 4 bases, and 9 bases separated the two germline ends. The CDR3 has 13 amino acids. Germline loops: CDR1 SGHRS, CDR2 YFSETQ.